This T cell receptor beta chain originates from a study of blood T cell repertoires in COVID-19. Looking at the study overall: Acute and convalescent COVID-19 samples came from the United States, Italy and Spain. PBMCs, B-cell-depleted T cells, or T cells were the source of the cDNA or gDNA that made up the material.

As originally analysed: The assay estimated nucleated cells by amplifying reference gene primers. Assay: immunoSEQ multiplex PCR; the TCRdb copy retains only in-frame clones and omits some. V, J and clone size are taken as reported in that table, and D and trimming were inferred from the DNA itself. Of approximately 80,000 clones in the sample, 60% to 80% were seen once. CDR3 length equals 16 residues. Germline V gives CDR1 SGHAT, CDR2 FQNNGV. Trimming removed 5 bases at V and 0 bases at J, with 13 bases between. The genes are TRBV11-2 and TRBJ2-2; tentatively, D is TRBD1 (6 bases). Material for sequencing was peripheral blood. This TCR derives from a human donor in a cohort sampled during active COVID-19. In DNA form, the CDR3 reads TGTGCCAGCAGCCCGAGGACAGCTACGAACACCGGGGAGCTGTTTTTT. Its translation is CASSPRTATNTGELFF.